These 28 T cell receptor beta chains share one sample of origin, sequenced in a study of T cell responses to AZD1222 COVID-19 vaccine. Some clones are missing from TCRdb's copy, which holds only in-frame ones; the method was immunoSEQ multiplex PCR. The repertoire holds 130,000 to 150,000 clones, 90% to 95% seen once, with roughly 12% in the top ten. This specimen consisted of peripheral blood, obtained after recovery from COVID-19. Receptor source: an adult who had recovered from COVID-19.

The J gene is TRBJ1-6, the V gene TRBV2, with a tentative D call TRBD1 (6 bases). V was shortened by 4 bases and J by 10 bases, with 17 bases between the two germline ends. CDR3 length: 15 residues. The V gene's germline CDR1 is SNHLY and CDR2 FYNNEI. Here the CDR3 reads CASSGSQGGRSPLHF. The CDR3, as DNA: TGTGCCAGCAGTGGCTCACAGGGAGGGAGGTCACCCCTCCACTTT.

The chain links TRBV7-9 to TRBJ2-3; TRBD1 matches 8 bases. From germline, CDR1 is SEHNR and CDR2 FQNEAQ (reference sequence). The ends lost 6 bases at V and 4 bases at J; junction bases unmatched: 6. The CDR3 spans 14 residues. As DNA, the CDR3 is TGTGCCAGCAGGACAGACAGGGGTGCAGATACGCAGTATTTT. Its protein product is CASRTDRGADTQYF.

V and J are TRBV28 and TRBJ1-4; no firm D call. CDR3 length equals 16 residues. V was trimmed by 3 bases and J by 0 bases, leaving 11 bases between them. Germline V gene sequence: CDR1 MDHEN, CDR2 SYDVKM. Here the CDR3 DNA reads TGTGCCAGCAGTTTCTTTCGGTCTGCAACTAATGAAAAACTGTTTTTT. Translation gives CASSFFRSATNEKLFF.

This rearrangement joins TRBV19 to TRBJ2-3; D perhaps matches TRBD2 (6 bases). The CDR3 extends over 13 amino acids. The germline gives CDR1 LNHDA, CDR2 SQIVND (reference sequence). V shed 5 bases and J shed 4 bases, with 10 bases lying between them. For the CDR3, the DNA is TGTGCCAGTAGTCCGTGGGACTCAGATACGCAGTATTTT. This translates into CASSPWDSDTQYF. The full variable domain, its missing parts supplied by reference TRBV19 and TRBJ2-3, is DGGITQSPKYLFRKEGQNVTLSCEQNLNHDAMYWYRQDPGQGLRLIYYSQIVNDFQKGDIAEGYSVSREKKESFPLTVTSAQKNPTAFYLCASSPWDSDTQYFGPGTRLTVL.

The V gene is TRBV10-3, the J gene TRBJ2-3, with 7 bases identical to TRBD1. The ends lost 3 bases at V and 5 bases at J; junction bases unmatched: 8. Germline CDR1 ENHRY, CDR2 SYGVKD. The CDR3 runs to 15 residues. The CDR3 here is CAISDWDSGRDTQYF. DNA of the CDR3: TGTGCCATCAGTGACTGGGACAGCGGTAGAGATACGCAGTATTTT.

This clone came up once. The chain carries TRBV5-1 and TRBJ2-5; D not certain. Looked up from germline, CDR1 is SGHRS and CDR2 is YFSETQ. Trimming removed 0 bases from V and 2 bases from J, with 5 bases in between. The CDR3 runs 13 residues. This CDR3 is CASSLELQETQYF. CDR3 DNA sequence: TGCGCCAGCAGCTTGGAGCTACAAGAGACCCAGTACTTC.

The V call is TRBV4-2, the J call TRBJ2-7; D perhaps matches TRBD2 (5 bases). The CDR3 is made up of 13 amino acids. Trimming stripped 4 bases from V and 6 bases from J, with 13 bases between. Per the germline V gene, CDR1 is LGHNA and CDR2 is YNFKEQ. The CDR3 DNA reads as TGTGCCAGCAGCCTCGGGGAGAGCGGCGAGCAGTACTTC. This translates into CASSLGESGEQYF.

This chain connects TRBV7-2 to TRBJ1-5; the D is unclear. CDR3 length: 15 amino acids. Between the trimmed V and J ends, which lost 6 bases and 3 bases, there was a span of 15 bases. Per the germline V gene, CDR1 is SGHTA and CDR2 is FQGNSA. The CDR3 DNA reads TGTGCCAGCAGTTTGGACGGACGTTACAATCAGCCCCAGCATTTT. Protein product: CASSLDGRYNQPQHF.

The CDR3 DNA reads TGTGCCAGCAGTGAAGAAAAGTTAGGATCCTACAATGAGCAGTTCTTC. This translates into CASSEEKLGSYNEQFF. The chain uses TRBV2 and TRBJ2-1; D is uncertain. The CDR3 has 16 amino acids. Germline-derived CDR1 and CDR2 are SNHLY and FYNNEI. Trimming shortened V by 1 base and J by 1 base, and 11 bases separated the two germline ends.

Concerning this clone itself: Other DNA sequences in the sample encode the same CDR3. This sequence joins TRBV10-3 and TRBJ2-5; D call uncertain. This CDR3 is 12 amino acids long. V lost 0 bases and J lost 5, with 4 bases in between. The germline V gene encodes CDR1 ENHRY and CDR2 SYGVKD. CDR3 in amino acids: CAISESSETQYF. The DNA of the CDR3 is TGTGCCATCAGTGAGTCGTCGGAGACCCAGTACTTC.

This chain joins TRBV3-1 (or the pseudogene TRBV3-2) and TRBJ2-3; 7 nucleotides align to TRBD1. CDR3 length equals 17 residues. Looked up from germline, CDR1 is LGHDT and CDR2 is YNNKEL (reference sequence). Trimming removed 4 bases from V and 1 base from J; junction bases left unmatched: 11. For the CDR3, the DNA is TGTGCCAGCAGCCGGGACCCAGGGGGATTGGGCACAGATACGCAGTATTTT. It translates to CASSRDPGGLGTDTQYF.

The gene calls are TRBV12-3 or TRBV12-4 and TRBJ2-5; TRBD1 matches at 9 bases. The length of the CDR3 is 12 residues. The V segment lost 6 bases and the J segment 5 bases; nucleotides outside the gene matches: 1. DNA of the CDR3: TGTGCCAGCAGCGACAGGGGGGAGACCCAGTACTTC. Its translation: CASSDRGETQYF.

CDR3 coding DNA: TGCGCCAGCAGCCCAAGGACAGAAATGAACACTGAAGCTTTCTTT. Translation: CASSPRTEMNTEAFF. The gene calls are TRBV5-1 and TRBJ1-1; a possible D gene is TRBD1 (6 bases). Deletions cut 4 bases from V and 0 bases from J, with 13 bases between. CDR1 is SGHRS, CDR2 YFSETQ, per germline. The CDR3 length is 15 residues. Full variable domain (remainder filled in from reference TRBV5-1 and TRBJ1-1): KAGVTQTPRYLIKTRGQQVTLSCSPISGHRSVSWYQQTPGQGLQFLFEYFSETQRNKGNFPGRFSGRQFSNSRSEMNVSTLELGDSALYLCASSPRTEMNTEAFFGQGTRLTVV.

This clone was recorded only once. The V call is TRBV29-1, the J call TRBJ1-4; D uncertain. With 5 bases removed from V and 0 bases from J, the gap between germline ends came to 7 bases. Germline V gene sequence: CDR1 SQVTM, CDR2 ANQGSEA. This CDR3 region has 13 residues. The CDR3 loop is CSVRSATNEKLFF. The CDR3 nucleotides are TGCAGCGTTCGGTCTGCAACTAATGAAAAACTGTTTTTT. Filled out from reference TRBV29-1 and TRBJ1-4, the complete variable domain reads SAVISQKPSRDICQRGTSLTIQCQVDSQVTMMFWYRQQPGQSLTLIATANQGSEATYESGFVIDKFPISRPNLTFSTLTVSNMSPEDSSIYLCSVRSATNEKLFFGSGTQLSVL.

This clone was recorded only once. V and J are TRBV19 and TRBJ1-2, with D uncertain. V lost 6 bases and J lost 5, with 16 bases in between. The CDR3 loop spans 14 amino acids. Germline assignment: CDR1 LNHDA and CDR2 SQIVND (reference sequence). The CDR3 sequence: CASRYDELGYGYTF. Written as DNA, the CDR3 is TGTGCCAGTAGATACGACGAGTTGGGGTATGGCTACACCTTC.

The chain carries TRBV30 and TRBJ1-2, with D possibly TRBD1 on 5 matching bases. Between the trimmed V and J ends, which lost 2 bases and 7 bases, there was a span of 11 bases. The CDR3 sequence is 12 residues long. The V gene's germline CDR1 is GTSNPN and CDR2 SVGIG (reference sequence). Written as DNA, the CDR3 is TGTGCCTGGAGTCCCCACGGGGCTGGCTACACCTTC. Encoded protein: CAWSPHGAGYTF.

The rearrangement links TRBV9 to TRBJ2-7; 8 nucleotides align to TRBD2. This CDR3 is built from 15 residues. Germline trimming cut 0 bases from V and 2 bases from J; bases unmatched to any gene: 4. CDR1 SGDLS and CDR2 YYNGEE come from the germline V gene. The CDR3, as DNA: TGTGCCAGCAGCGTAGGTAGCGGGGCACCCTACGAGCAGTACTTC. Protein product: CASSVGSGAPYEQYF.

This chain uses TRBV7-3 with TRBJ2-2; the D is unclear. V lost 4 bases, J lost 0 bases, and 0 bases lay in between. CDR1 and CDR2 (germline): SGHTA, FQGTGA. The CDR3 spans 12 residues. The chain's CDR3 is CASSSNTGELFF. CDR3 in DNA: TGTGCCAGCAGCTCGAACACCGGGGAGCTGTTTTTT.

The J gene is TRBJ2-1, the V gene TRBV6-1, with D uncertain. CDR1 and CDR2 from the germline V gene are MNHNS and SASEGT. CDR3 length equals 16 residues. Trimming shortened V by 5 bases and J by 4 bases, and 18 bases separated the two germline ends. Here the CDR3 DNA reads TGTGCCAGCAGTAAAGGTGGTATATGGCAATACAATGAGCAGTTCTTC. As protein: CASSKGGIWQYNEQFF.

The chain uses TRBV5-8 and TRBJ2-1, with 8 nucleotides matching TRBD2. The ends lost 0 bases at V and 2 bases at J; junction bases unmatched: 4. Germline CDR1 reads SGHTS; CDR2 reads YDEGEE. The CDR3 loop spans 16 amino acids. The DNA for the CDR3 is TGTGCCAGCAGCTTGGACGGGAGGGCCCCCTACAATGAGCAGTTCTTC. This sequence encodes CASSLDGRAPYNEQFF.

The V gene is TRBV19, the J gene TRBJ2-7, with D possibly matching TRBD1 (5 bases). Trimming took off 0 bases at V and 3 bases at J, with 9 bases between the two ends. This CDR3 has 14 residues. Germline CDR1 and CDR2: LNHDA and SQIVND (reference sequence). The CDR3, as DNA: TGTGCCAGTAGTATAGATAGACAGAACTACGAGCAGTACTTC. It translates to CASSIDRQNYEQYF.

The chain recombines TRBV3-1 (or the pseudogene TRBV3-2) with TRBJ2-2; possibly TRBD2 for D (6 bases). The germline V and J ends were trimmed by 1 base and 5 bases, with 17 bases remaining between them. CDR3 size: 17 residues. Germline V gene sequence: CDR1 LGHDT, CDR2 YNNKEL (reference sequence). Here the CDR3 reads CASSQASGRDWTGELFF. In nucleotides, the CDR3 is TGTGCCAGCAGCCAAGCCTCCGGGCGGGATTGGACCGGGGAGCTGTTTTTT.

The rearrangement links TRBV28 to TRBJ1-1; possible D gene TRBD1, 6 bases. Germline loops: CDR1 MDHEN, CDR2 SYDVKM. The CDR3 extends over 14 amino acids. V was clipped by 9 bases and J by 3 bases, with 17 bases between them. The CDR3 coding sequence is TGTGCCAGTACCACTCCGGGACATGACACTGAAGCTTTCTTT. It encodes CASTTPGHDTEAFF.

This chain uses TRBV6-6 with TRBJ2-7; 11 bases agree with TRBD2. The trim removed 4 bases at V and 7 bases at J, leaving 12 bases unmatched. Germline CDR1 MNHNY, CDR2 SVGAGI (reference sequence). There are 16 residues in the CDR3. The CDR3 nucleotides read TGTGCCAGCAGTTTACCGGGACTAGCGGACCTGGCGGAGCAGTACTTC. The encoded protein is CASSLPGLADLAEQYF.

The J gene is TRBJ2-7, the V gene TRBV29-1; D call uncertain. The CDR3 is 11 amino acids. Trimming cost V 4 bases and J 3 bases, with 7 bases left between them. CDR1 SQVTM and CDR2 ANQGSEA come from the germline V gene. The CDR3 region has the DNA TGCAGCGTTGTTTTACTCTACGAGCAGTACTTC. This translates into CSVVLLYEQYF.

The DNA for the CDR3 is TGTGCCAGTAGTACCTTAGCGGGTAGAAGATACGAGCAGTACTTC. Translated, it gives CASSTLAGRRYEQYF. V is TRBV19 and J is TRBJ2-7; 7 bases map to TRBD2. Trimming took 4 bases from V and 4 from J; bases not matched to a gene: 10. The CDR3 is made up of 15 amino acids. The germline V gene has CDR1 LNHDA and CDR2 SQIVND (reference sequence).

The rearrangement uses TRBV28 and TRBJ1-3; D not resolved. CDR1 MDHEN and CDR2 SYDVKM come from the germline V gene. The CDR3 spans 14 residues. The CDR3 DNA reads as TGTGCGTCAGGCAGGTCGAGCTCTGGAAACACCATATATTTT. It codes for CASGRSSSGNTIYF.

The chain carries TRBV30 and TRBJ1-2, with 8 bases aligning to TRBD1. There are 13 residues in the CDR3. V lost 5 bases, J lost 2 bases, and 4 bases stayed unmatched. CDR1 and CDR2 from the germline V gene are GTSNPN and SVGIG (reference sequence). The DNA of the CDR3 is TGTGCCTGGGATAACAGGGGGAACTATGGCTACACCTTC. Its translation: CAWDNRGNYGYTF.